This T cell receptor (beta chain) was observed in a study of blood T cell repertoires in COVID-19. Sequenced by immunoSEQ multiplex PCR; TCRdb stores in-frame clones only, minus some. The sample includes approximately 300,000 clones, about 85% of them seen just once. Per germline, CDR1 SEHNR and CDR2 FQNEAQ (reference sequence). CDR3 length: 17 residues. V lost 5 bases, J lost 4 bases, and 11 bases stayed unmatched. Source material: peripheral blood. V and J are TRBV7-9 and TRBJ2-1; 10 nucleotides align to TRBD2. The origin of this receptor is a human donor with COVID-19, enrolled during active disease. The donor label of this sample is uncertain. The CDR3: CASSPVEGLALYNEQFF. In DNA, the CDR3 is TGTGCCAGCAGCCCCGTCGAGGGACTAGCGTTATACAATGAGCAGTTCTTC. Together with reference TRBV7-9 and TRBJ2-1, the CDR3 gives the full variable domain: DTGVSQNPRHKITKRGQNVTFRCDPISEHNRLYWYRQTLGQGPEFLTYFQNEAQLEKSRLLSDRFSAERPKGSFSTLEIQRTEQGDSAMYLCASSPVEGLALYNEQFFGPGTRLTVL.